Listed here is a single TCR beta chain. The antigen is unknown. The trim removed 0 bases at V and 0 bases at J, leaving 4 bases unmatched. The CDR3 is 16 amino acids. CDR1 is SGHDT, CDR2 YYEEEE, per germline. The data derive from a study of OX40 agonist ivuxolimab in advanced cancers. Study context: Given to patients was ivuxolimab, an agonistic anti-OX40 (CD134) antibody. The eligibility criteria allowed prior anti-PD-1, anti-PD-L1 or anti-CTLA-4 therapy, and 30% to 40% had some. General study findings and limits: Among some nonresponders, normalized T-cell clonal expansion was also low.

Produced via immunoSEQ multiplex PCR; TCRdb's table is partial and in-frame only. Here the sample spans around 46,000 clones, around 89% being singletons. The V and J genes are TRBV5-6 and TRBJ2-3; 7 positions match TRBD1. Sequences were derived from CD4+ or CD8+ T cells sorted from blood, sampled in a trial of the OX40 agonist ivuxolimab. The sequence derives from an adult with an advanced solid tumor such as melanoma, head and neck, liver or kidney cancer. In DNA form, the CDR3 reads TGTGCCAGCAGCTTGGTTGAGGGACAGAGCACAGATACGCAGTATTTT. Translation: CASSLVEGQSTDTQYF.